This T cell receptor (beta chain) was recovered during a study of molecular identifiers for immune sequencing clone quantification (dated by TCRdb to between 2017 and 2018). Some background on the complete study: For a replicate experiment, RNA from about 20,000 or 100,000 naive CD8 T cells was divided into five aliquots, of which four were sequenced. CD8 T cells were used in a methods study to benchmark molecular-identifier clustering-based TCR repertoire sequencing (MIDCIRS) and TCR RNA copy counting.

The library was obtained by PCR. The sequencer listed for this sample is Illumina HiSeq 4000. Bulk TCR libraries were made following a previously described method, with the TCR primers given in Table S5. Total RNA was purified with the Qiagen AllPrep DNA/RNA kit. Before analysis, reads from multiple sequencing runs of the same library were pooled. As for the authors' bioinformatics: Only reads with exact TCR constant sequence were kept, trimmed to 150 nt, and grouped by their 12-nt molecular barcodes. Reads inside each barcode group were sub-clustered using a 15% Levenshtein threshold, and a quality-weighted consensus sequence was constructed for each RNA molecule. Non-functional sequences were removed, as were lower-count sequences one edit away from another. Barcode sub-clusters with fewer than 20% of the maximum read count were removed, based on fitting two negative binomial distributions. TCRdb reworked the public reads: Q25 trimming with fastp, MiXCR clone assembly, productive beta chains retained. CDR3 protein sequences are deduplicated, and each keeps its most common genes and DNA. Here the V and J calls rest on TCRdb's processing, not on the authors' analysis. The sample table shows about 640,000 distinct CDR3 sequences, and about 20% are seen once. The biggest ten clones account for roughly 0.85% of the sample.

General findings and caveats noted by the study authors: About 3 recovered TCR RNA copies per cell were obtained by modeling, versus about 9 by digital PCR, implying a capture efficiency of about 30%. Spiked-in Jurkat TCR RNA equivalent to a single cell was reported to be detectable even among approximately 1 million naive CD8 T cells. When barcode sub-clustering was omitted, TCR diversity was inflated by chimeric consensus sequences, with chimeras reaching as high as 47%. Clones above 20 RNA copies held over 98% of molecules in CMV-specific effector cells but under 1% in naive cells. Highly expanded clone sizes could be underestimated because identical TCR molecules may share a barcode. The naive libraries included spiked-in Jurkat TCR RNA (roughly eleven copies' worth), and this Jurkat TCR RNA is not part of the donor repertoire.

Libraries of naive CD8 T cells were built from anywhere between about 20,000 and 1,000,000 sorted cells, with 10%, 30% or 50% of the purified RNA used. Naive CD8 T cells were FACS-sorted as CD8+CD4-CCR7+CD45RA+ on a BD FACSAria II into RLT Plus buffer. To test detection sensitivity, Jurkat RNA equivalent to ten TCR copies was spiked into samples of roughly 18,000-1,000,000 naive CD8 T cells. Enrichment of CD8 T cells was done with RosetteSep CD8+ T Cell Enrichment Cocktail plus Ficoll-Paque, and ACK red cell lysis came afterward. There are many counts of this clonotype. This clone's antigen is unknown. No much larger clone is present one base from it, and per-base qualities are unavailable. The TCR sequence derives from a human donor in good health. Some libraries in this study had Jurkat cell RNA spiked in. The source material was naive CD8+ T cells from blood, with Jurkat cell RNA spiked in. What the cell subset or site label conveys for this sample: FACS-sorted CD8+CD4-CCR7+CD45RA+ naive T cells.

The sequenced DNA is TGTGCCAGCAGTCGGGACAGCGAAACTCAGAACACCGGGGAGCTGTTTTTT. Its protein is CASSRDSETQNTGELFF. The rearrangement joined TRBV6-2 or TRBV6-3 to TRBJ2-2, and TRBD1 matches 7 of the central bases. CDR1 MNHEY and CDR2 SVGEGT are derived from the germline V gene. Relative to germline, V is missing 5 bases and J is missing 1 base, with 10 bases of the junction outside any gene match. The CDR3 holds 17 amino acids from the cysteine to the phenylalanine. The CDR3 DNA has 51 bases and is translated from base 1.